The clone carrying this TCR beta chain has a count of ten or more. Its antigen is not identified. With V trimmed by 5 bases and J by 7 bases, 5 bases remained unmatched. Germline V CDR1 and CDR2: SGHTA, FQGNSA. This CDR3 comprises 14 residues. This specimen belongs to a study of Graves' ophthalmopathy and Graves' hyperthyroidism. Overall study results and limits: Ophthalmopathy progression prediction by the model yielded a sensitivity of about 70% and a specificity of just over 72%.

The authors amplified TCR beta CDR3 regions from RNA transcripts. RT-PCR in the first round used HTBI primers; a second-round multiplex PCR followed. TCRdb passed the multiplex PCR reads through MiXCR, listing each CDR3 protein once. The sample holds approximately 160,000 distinct CDR3 sequences; 30% to 45% are singletons and the top ten take 4.5% to 6%. The PBMCs were taken from 10 ml of fresh peripheral blood. Sequencing was performed on peripheral blood. The genes are TRBV7-2 and TRBJ1-6; TRBD1 agrees at 7 bases. This clonotype was obtained from a woman in her thirties or forties with Graves' ophthalmopathy. Written as DNA, the CDR3 is TGTGCCAGCAGCCACGGGACAGCCAATTCACCCCTCCACTTT. Protein: CASSHGTANSPLHF.